One and the same sample provided the 21 T cell receptor beta chains below, sequenced in a study of a mutant IDH1 vaccine in newly diagnosed glioma. The assay was immunoSEQ multiplex PCR, and TCRdb's table has in-frame clones only and misses some. In the table there are about 51,000 clones, approximately 80% of which are singletons. The time point denotes: baseline, week 1 (first vaccination visit). The treatment denotes: pre-vaccination baseline after standard-of-care therapy. The sequenced sample was PBMCs, obtained from a glioma patient treated with radiotherapy, temozolomide or both. The receptors here all came from a woman in her 40s with glioma.

The CDR3 DNA reads as TGTGCCAGCAGCTCGGGGACTAGCGGGGCTCACTACGAGCAGTACTTC. Its translation is CASSSGTSGAHYEQYF. This chain joins TRBV7-6 and TRBJ2-7; TRBD2 matches 13 bases. The CDR3 consists of 16 residues. The V segment lost 4 bases and the J segment 3 bases; nucleotides outside the gene matches: 6. Looked up from germline, CDR1 is SGHVS and CDR2 is FNYEAQ.

This sequence joins TRBV29-1 and TRBJ1-1; D is possibly TRBD1 (6 bases). The CDR3 totals 14 residues. Trimming stripped 2 bases from V and 3 bases from J, with 13 bases between. In germline, CDR1 is SQVTM, CDR2 ANQGSEA. The CDR3: CSVEYRTDYTEAFF. In nucleotides, the CDR3 is TGCAGCGTTGAATACAGGACAGATTACACTGAAGCTTTCTTT.

The rearrangement uses TRBV30 and TRBJ1-2; D unclear. Germline V gives CDR1 GTSNPN, CDR2 SVGIG (reference sequence). V dropped 2 bases and J dropped 1 base, with 5 bases sitting between them. This CDR3 has 12 amino acids. The CDR3 region has the DNA TGTGCCTGGAGTCAAAGTAACTATGGCTACACCTTC. Translated, it gives CAWSQSNYGYTF.

The CDR3 nucleotides are TGTGCCAGCAGTGAAAGTCCCTTCCCCACCTTC. Amino acid sequence: CASSESPFPTF. The rearrangement joins TRBV2 to TRBJ1-2; D remains ambiguous. The CDR3 is 11 amino acids. CDR1 is SNHLY, CDR2 FYNNEI, per germline. With 2 bases removed from V and 13 bases from J, the gap between germline ends came to 11 bases.

The sample holds one count of this clone. V gene TRBV7-9 combines with J gene TRBJ2-5; no clear D. This CDR3 region has 12 residues. CDR1 is SEHNR and CDR2 is FQNEAQ in the germline V gene (reference sequence). V dropped 3 bases and J dropped 4 bases, with 6 bases sitting between them. The CDR3 loop reads CASSFIPETQYF. The CDR3 coding sequence is TGTGCCAGCAGCTTCATTCCAGAGACCCAGTACTTC. The variable domain in full, completed from reference TRBV7-9 and TRBJ2-5, reads DTGVSQNPRHKITKRGQNVTFRCDPISEHNRLYWYRQTLGQGPEFLTYFQNEAQLEKSRLLSDRFSAERPKGSFSTLEIQRTEQGDSAMYLCASSFIPETQYFGPGTRLLVL.

The V gene is TRBV14, the J gene TRBJ1-6; D might be TRBD1 (5 bases). Trimming removed 0 bases at V and 6 bases at J, with 9 bases between. The CDR3 sequence is 15 residues long. Germline V lookup: CDR1 SGHDN, CDR2 FVKESK. The CDR3 nucleotides read TGTGCCAGCAGCCAAGATTGGGGGAGTAATTCACCCCTCCACTTT. It yields the protein CASSQDWGSNSPLHF.

The table lists this clone with a few counts. The CDR3 nucleotides read TGTGCCAGTAGTAGGGTGGACAGGAGGACTGAAGCTTTCTTT. This encodes CASSRVDRRTEAFF. The chain has TRBV19 and TRBJ1-1, with TRBD1 identical over 7 bases. The CDR3 spans 14 residues. The germline V gene has CDR1 LNHDA and CDR2 SQIVND (reference sequence). V shed 4 bases, J shed 5 bases, and the junction held 7 bases outside the gene matches.

V is TRBV5-1 and J is TRBJ1-6, with D possibly matching TRBD1 (5 bases). The CDR3 is 15 amino acids. V was clipped by 4 bases and J by 7 bases, with 15 bases between them. Germline V gene data show CDR1 as SGHRS and CDR2 as YFSETQ. The CDR3 DNA sequence: TGCGCCAGCAGCGGGGGTGCAGGGAAGAATTCACCCCTCCACTTT. It is translated as CASSGGAGKNSPLHF.

V usage is TRBV6-5 and J usage is TRBJ2-2, with D hard to call. The CDR3 covers 15 residues. The V end was cut by 0 bases, the J end by 1 base, with 6 bases between. Germline CDR1 MNHEY, CDR2 SVGAGI. The CDR3 DNA sequence: TGTGCCAGCAGTTACTCGGAAGGGAACACCGGGGAGCTGTTTTTT. It codes for CASSYSEGNTGELFF.

This clone was counted a few times. The chain couples TRBV5-6 to TRBJ1-4, with 8 positions matching TRBD1. Germline trimming cut 4 bases from V and 1 base from J; bases unmatched to any gene: 3. This CDR3 contains 15 residues. Germline V gene lookup returns CDR1 SGHDT and CDR2 YYEEEE. The CDR3 loop is CASSRGQGTNEKLFF. CDR3 sequence (DNA): TGTGCCAGCAGCCGAGGACAGGGAACTAATGAAAAACTGTTTTTT.

This clone was seen a handful of times. V usage is TRBV5-1 and J usage is TRBJ2-2; D is perhaps TRBD2 (5 bases). The CDR3 spans 15 residues. Per germline, CDR1 SGHRS and CDR2 YFSETQ. V was shortened by 0 bases and J by 4 bases, with 10 bases between the two germline ends. The CDR3 sequence: CASSLAVGGTGELFF. CDR3 DNA sequence: TGCGCCAGCAGCTTGGCCGTAGGAGGCACCGGGGAGCTGTTTTTT.

There are a few counts of this clone. This rearrangement joins TRBV20-1 to TRBJ2-7, with no clear D. Trimming pared 3 bases from V and 3 bases from J, leaving 6 bases between. The CDR3 has 11 amino acids. The germline V gene has CDR1 DFQATT and CDR2 SNEGSKA (reference sequence). The CDR3 loop is CSARSHYEQYF. In DNA, the CDR3 is TGCAGTGCTAGGTCCCACTACGAGCAGTACTTC.

The rearrangement joins TRBV5-4 to TRBJ1-2; 7 positions agree with TRBD1. CDR1 is SGHNT, CDR2 YYREEE, per germline (reference sequence). The CDR3 contains 14 residues. The trim removed 4 bases at V and 8 bases at J, leaving 11 bases unmatched. CDR3 residues: CASSATGSFGGYTF. DNA for the CDR3: TGTGCCAGCAGCGCGACAGGGTCTTTCGGGGGCTACACCTTC. Full variable domain (remainder filled in from reference TRBV5-4 and TRBJ1-2): ETGVTQSPTHLIKTRGQQVTLRCSSQSGHNTVSWYQQALGQGPQFIFQYYREEENGRGNFPPRFSGLQFPNYSSELNVNALELDDSALYLCASSATGSFGGYTFGSGTRLTVV.

This clone was recorded only once. CDR3 coding DNA: TGTGCCAGCAGTTTGGTAGGGGGAGGCATGGAGGGCTACACCTTC. This translates into CASSLVGGGMEGYTF. The genes are TRBV27 and TRBJ1-2; D perhaps matches TRBD1 (6 bases). The CDR3 sequence is 15 residues long. The germline V and J ends were trimmed by 3 bases and 8 bases, with 19 bases remaining between them. Germline CDR1 reads MNHEY; CDR2 reads SMNVEV (reference sequence).

This chain uses TRBV25-1 with TRBJ2-7; a weak D match, TRBD2 (6 bases). Trimming removed 1 base from V and 7 bases from J, with 11 bases in between. CDR3 length: 13 residues. Germline V gene lookup returns CDR1 MGHDK and CDR2 SYGVNS. Here the CDR3 reads CASSESAGGEQYF. The CDR3 DNA is TGTGCCAGCAGTGAATCGGCAGGAGGGGAGCAGTACTTC.

This clone was seen just once. The J gene is TRBJ2-2, the V gene TRBV29-1, with 13 bases aligning to TRBD2. This CDR3 region has 15 residues. CDR1 and CDR2 from the germline V gene are SQVTM and ANQGSEA. With V trimmed by 6 bases and J by 6 bases, 7 bases remained unmatched. Here the CDR3 DNA reads TGCAGCGTCCCCGGGACTAGCGGGGTGTCCGGGGAGCTGTTTTTT. It specifies CSVPGTSGVSGELFF.

This clone was seen a handful of times. The chain employs TRBV5-1 and TRBJ1-4; D is uncertain. V was shortened by 5 bases and J by 4 bases, with 9 bases between the two germline ends. This CDR3 has 13 residues. Germline lookup yields CDR1 SGHRS and CDR2 YFSETQ. In DNA, the CDR3 is TGCGCCAGCAGGTCTGGGTTTAATGAAAAACTGTTTTTT. Encoded protein: CASRSGFNEKLFF.

J is TRBJ2-5 and V is TRBV5-4; tentatively, D is TRBD2 (7 bases). The CDR3 has 15 amino acids. The germline V gene encodes CDR1 SGHNT and CDR2 YYREEE (reference sequence). With 6 bases removed from V and 3 bases from J, the gap between germline ends came to 18 bases. This chain's CDR3 is CASTKWGGAKETQYF. In nucleotides, the CDR3 is TGTGCCAGCACCAAATGGGGGGGGGCTAAAGAGACCCAGTACTTC.

This clone was recorded a few times. CDR3 sequence: CASTSELNTEAFF. The CDR3 region has the DNA TGTGCCAGCACCTCGGAACTGAACACTGAAGCTTTCTTT. The V and J genes are TRBV2 and TRBJ1-1; D remains unclear. The V gene's germline CDR1 is SNHLY and CDR2 FYNNEI. The CDR3 is 13 residues long. Trimming shortened V by 7 bases and J by 0 bases, and 9 bases separated the two germline ends.

The V and J genes are TRBV30 and TRBJ1-5; D unclear. From germline, CDR1 is GTSNPN and CDR2 SVGIG (reference sequence). This CDR3 region has 13 residues. Trimming took off 0 bases at V and 7 bases at J, with 10 bases between the two ends. The CDR3 here is CAWSVQREQPQHF. For the CDR3, the DNA is TGTGCCTGGAGTGTACAAAGGGAGCAGCCCCAGCATTTT.

Here the CDR3 reads CASSLGGTSSYNEQFF. The CDR3 bases are TGTGCCAGCAGCTTGGGGGGGACGAGCTCCTACAATGAGCAGTTCTTC. The rearrangement joins TRBV5-6 to TRBJ2-1; perhaps D is TRBD1 or TRBD2 (5 bases each). Trimming left V 0 bases short and J 0 bases short, with 10 bases between. From germline, CDR1 is SGHDT and CDR2 YYEEEE. This CDR3 spans 16 amino acids. The entire variable domain, with the rest obtained from reference TRBV5-6 and TRBJ2-1, is as follows: DAGVTQSPTHLIKTRGQQVTLRCSPKSGHDTVSWYQQALGQGPQFIFQYYEEEERQRGNFPDRFSGHQFPNYSSELNVNALLLGDSALYLCASSLGGTSSYNEQFFGPGTRLTVL.